One sample yielded the 15 T cell receptor beta chains listed below, sequenced in a study of blood T cell repertoires in COVID-19. The data were produced by immunoSEQ multiplex PCR, yet TCRdb's version contains in-frame clones alone and is incomplete. The table has some 150,000 clones, 80% to 90% seen once. The sequencing sample was made of peripheral blood. All receptors derive from a middle-aged woman with acute or convalescent COVID-19.

The chain has TRBV28 and TRBJ1-1, with D perhaps TRBD1 (5 bases). Germline CDR1 MDHEN, CDR2 SYDVKM. CDR3 length: 18 amino acids. Trimming removed 1 base at V and 4 bases at J, with 22 bases between. The CDR3 sequence is CASSLFLRQSTMGTEAFF. CDR3 nucleotide sequence: TGTGCCAGCAGTTTATTCCTCCGACAGTCTACCATGGGCACTGAAGCTTTCTTT.

This clone came up a few times. This sequence joins TRBV7-3 and TRBJ2-7, with 14 bases lining up with TRBD2. Per the germline V gene, CDR1 is SGHTA and CDR2 is FQGTGA. CDR3 length: 18 amino acids. V shed 1 base, J shed 5 bases, and the junction held 10 bases outside the gene matches. CDR3 nucleotides: TGTGCCAGCAGCTTAAGACGGACTAGCGGGGGGACGTTCAACGAGCAGTACTTC. It specifies CASSLRRTSGGTFNEQYF.

V usage is TRBV2 and J usage is TRBJ2-3; D gene unclear. The CDR3 consists of 15 residues. Germline lookup yields CDR1 SNHLY and CDR2 FYNNEI. V was clipped by 5 bases and J by 0 bases, with 12 bases between them. DNA for the CDR3: TGTGCCAGCAGTCTTCTGATTACTAGCACAGATACGCAGTATTTT. It is translated as CASSLLITSTDTQYF.

V and J are TRBV28 and TRBJ2-1, with 9 bases lining up with TRBD1. The CDR3 has 14 residues. The germline V gene encodes CDR1 MDHEN and CDR2 SYDVKM. J was trimmed by 15 bases and V by 8 bases; bases with no gene match: 17. CDR3: CASFSGDRVSNLFF. In DNA, the CDR3 is TGTGCCAGCTTTTCGGGGGACAGGGTGTCTAACCTGTTCTTC.

The V gene is TRBV19, the J gene TRBJ1-4, with D perhaps matching TRBD1 (6 bases). The CDR3 extends over 14 amino acids. V was shortened by 4 bases and J by 7 bases, with 13 bases between the two germline ends. Germline CDR1 is LNHDA and CDR2 is SQIVND (reference sequence). The DNA of the CDR3 is TGTGCCAGTAGTAGACAGGCGAAGAGTGAAAAACTGTTTTTT. Translating it yields CASSRQAKSEKLFF.

The V call is TRBV28, the J call TRBJ2-1, with 7 nucleotides matching TRBD2. Germline loops: CDR1 MDHEN, CDR2 SYDVKM. With V trimmed by 3 bases and J by 7 bases, 18 bases remained unmatched. This CDR3 region has 18 residues. For the CDR3, the DNA is TGTGCCAGCAGTTTGGCCCCTTGGAAGCGGGGCTCTATAAATGAGCAGTTCTTC. Amino acids: CASSLAPWKRGSINEQFF.

This chain links TRBV10-1 with TRBJ1-2; D is perhaps TRBD1 (6 bases). Germline lookup yields CDR1 WNHNN and CDR2 SYGVQD (reference sequence). The germline V and J ends were trimmed by 6 bases and 7 bases, with 15 bases remaining between them. This CDR3 has 13 amino acids. CDR3 loop: CASRGDIRSGYTF. The DNA of the CDR3 is TGCGCCAGCAGGGGGGACATTCGGAGTGGCTACACCTTC.

The V gene is TRBV5-6, the J gene TRBJ1-2; D is possibly TRBD1 (6 bases). V shed 5 bases and J shed 4 bases, with 12 bases lying between them. The CDR3 covers 13 residues. The V gene's germline CDR1 is SGHDT and CDR2 YYEEEE. CDR3 in amino acids: CASRETGLYGYTF. In nucleotides, the CDR3 is TGTGCCAGCAGGGAGACAGGTCTCTATGGCTACACCTTC.

This clone occurred once. This chain connects TRBV4-1 to TRBJ2-1; 7 nucleotides align to TRBD1. This CDR3 is built from 15 residues. Trimming removed 4 bases from V and 7 bases from J; junction bases left unmatched: 10. Germline values: CDR1 MGHRA, CDR2 YSYEKL. CDR3 amino acids: CASSRQGDLGNEQFF. In DNA, the CDR3 is TGCGCCAGCAGCCGTCAGGGGGATCTAGGGAATGAGCAGTTCTTC.

CDR3 in amino acids: CASQGVGNTEAFF. For the CDR3, the DNA is TGTGCCAGCCAGGGGGTGGGCAACACTGAAGCTTTCTTT. The chain combines TRBV7-9 with TRBJ1-1, with 7 positions matching TRBD1. CDR1 SEHNR and CDR2 FQNEAQ come from the germline V gene (reference sequence). The V segment lost 8 bases and the J segment 2 bases; nucleotides outside the gene matches: 5. This CDR3 is built from 13 residues.

The chain recombines TRBV6-1 with TRBJ1-2; 7 bases align to TRBD1. The CDR3 consists of 16 residues. CDR1 is MNHNS, CDR2 SASEGT, per germline. The ends lost 4 bases at V and 2 bases at J; junction bases unmatched: 10. The CDR3 loop reads CASSGRPGQRNYGYTF. CDR3 in DNA: TGTGCCAGCAGTGGACGTCCGGGACAGAGAAACTATGGCTACACCTTC.

The rearrangement joins TRBV9 to TRBJ2-2; D might be TRBD2 (6 bases). Germline V gene data show CDR1 as SGDLS and CDR2 as YYNGEE. The CDR3 is made up of 15 amino acids. Trimming took off 0 bases at V and 5 bases at J, with 11 bases between the two ends. The CDR3 here is CASSVASGTTGELFF. In DNA form, the CDR3 reads TGTGCCAGCAGCGTAGCCTCCGGGACTACCGGGGAGCTGTTTTTT.

The V call is TRBV3-1 (or the pseudogene TRBV3-2), the J call TRBJ2-2; TRBD1 aligns across 7 bases. The junction had 8 bases not matched to a gene; V was cut back by 4 bases and J by 6 bases. The CDR3 spans 15 residues. Germline loops: CDR1 LGHDT, CDR2 YNNKEL (reference sequence). Here the CDR3 DNA reads TGTGCCAGCAGCCCACAGGGGAAGGGTCCCGGGGAGCTGTTTTTT. It specifies CASSPQGKGPGELFF.

V and J are TRBV7-3 and TRBJ2-1; D perhaps matches TRBD1 (5 bases). This CDR3 is built from 16 residues. Germline loops: CDR1 SGHTA, CDR2 FQGTGA. Trimming shortened V by 1 base and J by 8 bases, and 18 bases separated the two germline ends. The CDR3, as DNA: TGTGCCAGCAGCTTAAAGTCGACAGTAGATGTCGATGAGCAGTTCTTC. Amino acid sequence: CASSLKSTVDVDEQFF.

The chain links TRBV18 to TRBJ2-1; D is possibly TRBD1 (5 bases). This CDR3 is 15 amino acids long. CDR1 and CDR2 (germline): KGHSH, LQKENI. Between the trimmed V and J ends, which lost 6 bases and 0 bases, there was a span of 12 bases. The CDR3 loop reads CASSQTVGSYNEQFF. The CDR3 nucleotides read TGTGCCAGCTCGCAGACAGTAGGCTCCTACAATGAGCAGTTCTTC. The full variable domain, completed using reference TRBV18 and TRBJ2-1, is NAGVMQNPRHLVRRRGQEARLRCSPMKGHSHVYWYRQLPEEGLKFMVYLQKENIIDESGMPKERFSAEFPKEGPSILRIQQVVRGDSAAYFCASSQTVGSYNEQFFGPGTRLTVL.